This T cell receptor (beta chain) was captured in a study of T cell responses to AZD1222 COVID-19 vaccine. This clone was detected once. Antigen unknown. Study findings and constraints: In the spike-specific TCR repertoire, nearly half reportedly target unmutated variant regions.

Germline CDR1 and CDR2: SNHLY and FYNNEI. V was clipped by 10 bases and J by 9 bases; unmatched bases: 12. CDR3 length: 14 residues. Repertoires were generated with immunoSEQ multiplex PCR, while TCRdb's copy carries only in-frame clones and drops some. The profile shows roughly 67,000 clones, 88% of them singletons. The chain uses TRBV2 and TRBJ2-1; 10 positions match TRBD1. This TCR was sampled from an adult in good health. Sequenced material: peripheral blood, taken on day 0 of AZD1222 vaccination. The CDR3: CATKTGTGASEQFF. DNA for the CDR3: TGTGCCACTAAGACCGGGACAGGGGCCAGTGAGCAGTTCTTC.